This T cell receptor (beta chain) was retrieved from a study of T cell responses to AZD1222 COVID-19 vaccine (dated by TCRdb to the early 2020s). Notes on the research overall: Because spike-specific TCR depth and breadth did not differ between the two schedules, AZD1222 recipients who got a second dose at roughly 4 weeks were pooled with those who got a second dose at roughly 12 weeks. TCR sequencing was performed for approximately 240 trial participants, of whom around 200 were given two doses of AZD1222 and around 26 were given two doses of MenACWY control vaccine. Trial participants were enrolled by age into subgroups of 18-55, 56-69 and 70-plus years, and roughly 160, 29 and 62 TCR-sequenced participants, respectively, were included in these subgroups.

The CDR3 regions of human TCRbeta chains were analyzed by immunosequencing. Regarding the original processing steps: Repertoire TCRs were matched against a reference library of SARS-CoV-2-specific TCRs generated with the MIRA antigen-specificity platform. Breadth meant the fraction of unique TCRs that were SARS-CoV-2-associated, whereas depth meant the fraction of total T cells that were SARS-CoV-2-associated. Each spike-specific TCR was assigned to its reactive spike region and to a CD4 or CD8 class using the MIRA data. Log10-transformed breadth and depth values were compared by one-way ANOVA with Sidak's multiple comparisons tests. TCRdb provides this immuneACCESS table in a form limited to in-frame rearrangements. Some clones are lacking; in checked studies, under half of them reflect an unresolved V gene, and why the rest are absent is not known. That table is the source of V, J and clone size, and D and trimming were worked out from the DNA. The sample table shows approximately 200,000 clones, and 90% to 95% are seen once. About 9.3% of the sample comes from the top ten.

Paper-wide results and their limitations: Conclusions about previously exposed vaccinees are limited, since just a handful of AZD1222 recipients were seropositive for SARS-CoV-2 at baseline. The whole spike protein was spanned by vaccine-associated CD4 TCRs, and dominant responses were seen in regions 160-218 and 743-854. Most participants were white British and females outnumbered males, and the authors suggested that clonal diversity may have been underestimated. A significant rise in spike-specific TCR breadth and depth was observed after two AZD1222 doses relative to day 0 and relative to MenACWY recipients. Reportedly, close to half of the unique spike-specific TCRs recognized epitopes lying outside the regions that are mutated in the B.1.351 and B.1.1.7 variants. The 56-69-year group was small, and its depth increase did not reach significance, likely because of low power. Because no day 14 peak-response samples were available, the repertoires could be characterized only after the peak T cell response.

Concerning this clone: Its antigen target is currently unknown. No much larger clone is present one base from it, and per-base qualities are unavailable.

CDR1 and CDR2, looked up from the germline V gene (reference sequence), are LNHDA and SQIVND. The CDR3, from cysteine to phenylalanine, totals 14 residues. The read is trimmed to its CDR3 DNA, 42 bases read in frame from base 1. Trimmed from V: 7 bases; trimmed from J: 9 bases; junction bases lacking a gene match: 7. In the paper's terms, the time point label means: baseline before first vaccination. Vaccinee samples were obtained from the UK trials COV001 and COV002, which included a single-blind randomized controlled phase 2/3 trial of AZD1222 (ChAdOx1 nCoV-19) in healthy adults. For TCRbeta chain sequencing, PBMC samples from trial participants were taken at day 0 and at day 28 after the second dose.

This material consisted of peripheral blood, taken on day 0 of AZD1222 vaccination. Rearrangement joined TRBV19 to TRBJ1-6; 9 nucleotides in the junction match TRBD1. The receptor's source is an adult in good health. The DNA reads TGTGCCAGTACCCTGGGACAGGGAAGTTCACCCCTCCACTTT. The translation is CASTLGQGSSPLHF.